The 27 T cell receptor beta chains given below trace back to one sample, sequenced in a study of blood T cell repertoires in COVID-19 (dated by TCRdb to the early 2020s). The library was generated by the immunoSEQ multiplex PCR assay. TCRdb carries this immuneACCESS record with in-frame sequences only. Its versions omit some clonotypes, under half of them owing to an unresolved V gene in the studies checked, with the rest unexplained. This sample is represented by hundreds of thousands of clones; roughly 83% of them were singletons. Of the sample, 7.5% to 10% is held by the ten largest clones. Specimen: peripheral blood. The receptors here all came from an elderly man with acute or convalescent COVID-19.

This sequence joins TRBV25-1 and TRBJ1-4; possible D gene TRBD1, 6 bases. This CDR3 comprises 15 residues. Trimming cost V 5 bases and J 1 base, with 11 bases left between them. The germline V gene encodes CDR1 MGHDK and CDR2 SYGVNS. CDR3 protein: CASSRGGRTNEKLFF. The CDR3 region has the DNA TGTGCCAGCAGTCGTGGGGGCCGAACTAATGAAAAACTGTTTTTT.

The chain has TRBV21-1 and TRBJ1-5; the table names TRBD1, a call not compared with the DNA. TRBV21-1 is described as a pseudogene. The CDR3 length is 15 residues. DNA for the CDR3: TGTGCCAGCAGACCCACAGGGAATAGCAATCAGCCCCAGCATTTT. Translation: CASRPTGNSNQPQHF.

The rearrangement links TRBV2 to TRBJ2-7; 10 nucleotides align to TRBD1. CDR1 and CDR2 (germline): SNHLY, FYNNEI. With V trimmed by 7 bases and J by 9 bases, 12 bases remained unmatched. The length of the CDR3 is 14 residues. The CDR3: CASTVPGQGLGQYF. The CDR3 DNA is TGTGCCAGCACCGTCCCGGGACAGGGGTTGGGGCAGTACTTC.

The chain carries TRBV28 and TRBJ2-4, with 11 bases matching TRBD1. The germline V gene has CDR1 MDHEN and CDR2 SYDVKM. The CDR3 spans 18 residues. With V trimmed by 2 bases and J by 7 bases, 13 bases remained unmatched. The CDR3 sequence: CASSLKARTGGAGNIQYF. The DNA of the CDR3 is TGTGCCAGCAGTTTAAAGGCCCGGACAGGGGGCGCCGGGAACATTCAGTACTTC.

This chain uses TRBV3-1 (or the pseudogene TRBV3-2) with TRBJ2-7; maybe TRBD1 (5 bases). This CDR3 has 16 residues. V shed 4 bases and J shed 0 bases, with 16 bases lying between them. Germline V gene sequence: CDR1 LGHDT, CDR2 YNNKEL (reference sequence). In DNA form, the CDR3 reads TGTGCCAGCAGCCCCTTAGGCAGGGCGAGCTCCTACGAGCAGTACTTC. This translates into CASSPLGRASSYEQYF.

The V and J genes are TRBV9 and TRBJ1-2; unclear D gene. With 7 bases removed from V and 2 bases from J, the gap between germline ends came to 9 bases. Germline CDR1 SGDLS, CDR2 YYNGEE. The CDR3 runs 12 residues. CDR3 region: CASGAVNYGYTF. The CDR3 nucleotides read TGTGCCAGCGGAGCGGTGAACTATGGCTACACCTTC.

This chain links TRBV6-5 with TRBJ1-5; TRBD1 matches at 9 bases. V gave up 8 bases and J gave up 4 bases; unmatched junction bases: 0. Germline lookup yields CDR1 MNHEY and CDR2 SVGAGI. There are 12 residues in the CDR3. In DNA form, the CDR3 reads TGTGCCAGCGGGACAGGGAATCAGCCCCAGCATTTT. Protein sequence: CASGTGNQPQHF.

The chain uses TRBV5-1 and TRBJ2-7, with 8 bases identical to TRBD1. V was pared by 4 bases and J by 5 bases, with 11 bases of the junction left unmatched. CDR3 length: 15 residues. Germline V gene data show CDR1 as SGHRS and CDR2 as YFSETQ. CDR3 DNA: TGCGCCAGCAGCATGGGACAGGTTTATCGAAACGAGCAGTACTTC. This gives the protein CASSMGQVYRNEQYF.

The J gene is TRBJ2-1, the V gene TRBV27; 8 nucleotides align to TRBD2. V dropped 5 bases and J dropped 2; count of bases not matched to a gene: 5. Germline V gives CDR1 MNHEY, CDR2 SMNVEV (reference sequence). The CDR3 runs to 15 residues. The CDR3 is CASSPSAGAYNEQFF. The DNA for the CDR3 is TGTGCCAGCAGTCCCTCAGCGGGAGCCTACAATGAGCAGTTCTTC.

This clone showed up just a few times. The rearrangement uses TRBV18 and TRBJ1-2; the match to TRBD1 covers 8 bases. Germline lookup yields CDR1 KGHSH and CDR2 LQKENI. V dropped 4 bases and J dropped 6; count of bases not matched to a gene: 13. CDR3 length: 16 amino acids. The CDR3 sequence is CASSRIKTGDVDGYTF. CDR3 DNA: TGTGCCAGCTCACGGATTAAGACAGGGGATGTGGATGGCTACACCTTC.

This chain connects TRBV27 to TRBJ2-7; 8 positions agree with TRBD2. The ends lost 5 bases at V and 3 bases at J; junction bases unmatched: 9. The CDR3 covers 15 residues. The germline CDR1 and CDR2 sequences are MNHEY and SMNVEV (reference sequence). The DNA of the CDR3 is TGTGCCAGCAGTAGCGGGAGCTCCTCTTTCTACGAGCAGTACTTC. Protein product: CASSSGSSSFYEQYF.

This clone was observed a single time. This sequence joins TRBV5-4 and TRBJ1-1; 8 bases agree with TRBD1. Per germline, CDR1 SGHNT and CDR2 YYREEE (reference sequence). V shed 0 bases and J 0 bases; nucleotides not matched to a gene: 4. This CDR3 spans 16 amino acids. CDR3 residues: CASSLAAGGLNTEAFF. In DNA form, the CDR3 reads TGTGCCAGCAGCTTGGCGGCAGGGGGCCTGAACACTGAAGCTTTCTTT.

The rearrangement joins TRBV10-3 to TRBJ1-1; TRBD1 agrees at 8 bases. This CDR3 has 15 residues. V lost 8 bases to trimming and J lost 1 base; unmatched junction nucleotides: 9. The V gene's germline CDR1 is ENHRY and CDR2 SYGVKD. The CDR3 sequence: CAIGRGTGANTEAFF. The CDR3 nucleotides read TGTGCCATCGGCAGAGGGACAGGCGCGAACACTGAAGCTTTCTTT.

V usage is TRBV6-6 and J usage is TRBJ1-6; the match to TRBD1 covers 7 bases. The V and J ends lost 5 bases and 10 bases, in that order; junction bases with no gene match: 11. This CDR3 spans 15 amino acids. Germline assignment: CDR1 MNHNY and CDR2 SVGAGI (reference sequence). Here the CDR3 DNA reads TGTGCCAGCAGTCGCGACAGGGAAGGTGAATCACCCCTCCACTTT. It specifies CASSRDREGESPLHF.

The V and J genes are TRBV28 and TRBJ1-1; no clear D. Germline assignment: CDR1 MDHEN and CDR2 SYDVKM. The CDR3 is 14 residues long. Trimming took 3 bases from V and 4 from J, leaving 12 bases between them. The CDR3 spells CASSFPGRGTEAFF. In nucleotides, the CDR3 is TGTGCCAGCAGTTTTCCCGGGAGAGGCACTGAAGCTTTCTTT.

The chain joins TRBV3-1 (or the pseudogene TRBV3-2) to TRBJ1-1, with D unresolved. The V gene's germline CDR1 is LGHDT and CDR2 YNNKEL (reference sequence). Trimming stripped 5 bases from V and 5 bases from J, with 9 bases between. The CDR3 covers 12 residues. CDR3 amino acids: CASSMSATEAFF. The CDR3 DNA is TGTGCCAGCAGCATGTCCGCGACTGAAGCTTTCTTT.

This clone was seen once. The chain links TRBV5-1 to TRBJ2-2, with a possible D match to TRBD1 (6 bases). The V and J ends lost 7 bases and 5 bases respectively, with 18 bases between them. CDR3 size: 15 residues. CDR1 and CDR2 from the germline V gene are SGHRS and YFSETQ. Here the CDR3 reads CASSVQGRETGELFF. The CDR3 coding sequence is TGCGCCAGCTCTGTGCAGGGGCGCGAAACCGGGGAGCTGTTTTTT. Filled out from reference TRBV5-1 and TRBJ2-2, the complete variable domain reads KAGVTQTPRYLIKTRGQQVTLSCSPISGHRSVSWYQQTPGQGLQFLFEYFSETQRNKGNFPGRFSGRQFSNSRSEMNVSTLELGDSALYLCASSVQGRETGELFFGEGSRLTVL.

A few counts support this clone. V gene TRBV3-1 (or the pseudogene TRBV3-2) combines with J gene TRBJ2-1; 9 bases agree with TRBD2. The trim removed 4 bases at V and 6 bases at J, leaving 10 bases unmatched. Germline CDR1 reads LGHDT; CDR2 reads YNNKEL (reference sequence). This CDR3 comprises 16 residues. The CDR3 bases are TGTGCCAGCAGCCTTTATCTAGCGGGGCAGACCAATGAGCAGTTCTTC. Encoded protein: CASSLYLAGQTNEQFF.

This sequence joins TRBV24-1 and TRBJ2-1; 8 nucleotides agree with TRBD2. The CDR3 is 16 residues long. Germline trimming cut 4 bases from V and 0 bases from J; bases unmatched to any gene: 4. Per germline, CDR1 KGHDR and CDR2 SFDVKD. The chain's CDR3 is CATSEGLAGSYNEQFF. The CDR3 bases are TGTGCCACCAGTGAAGGCCTAGCGGGCTCCTACAATGAGCAGTTCTTC.

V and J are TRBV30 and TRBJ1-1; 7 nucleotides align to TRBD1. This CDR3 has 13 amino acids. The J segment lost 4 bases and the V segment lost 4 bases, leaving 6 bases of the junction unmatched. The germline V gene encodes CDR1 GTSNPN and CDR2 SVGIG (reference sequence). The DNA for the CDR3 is TGTGCCTGGAAGAGGGGGCTAGGCACTGAAGCTTTCTTT. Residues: CAWKRGLGTEAFF.

Here the CDR3 reads CASSSAGYYNEQFF. CDR3 bases: TGTGCCAGCAGCTCGGCGGGGTACTACAATGAGCAGTTCTTC. The rearrangement joins TRBV7-3 to TRBJ2-1; possible D gene TRBD2, 6 bases. Trimming removed 4 bases from V and 3 bases from J, with 10 bases in between. The germline gives CDR1 SGHTA, CDR2 FQGTGA. This CDR3 region has 14 residues.

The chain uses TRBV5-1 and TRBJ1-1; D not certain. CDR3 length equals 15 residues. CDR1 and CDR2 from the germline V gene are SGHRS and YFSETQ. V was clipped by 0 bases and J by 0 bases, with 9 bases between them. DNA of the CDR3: TGCGCCAGCAGCTTGGGTACGGTCATGAACACTGAAGCTTTCTTT. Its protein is CASSLGTVMNTEAFF.

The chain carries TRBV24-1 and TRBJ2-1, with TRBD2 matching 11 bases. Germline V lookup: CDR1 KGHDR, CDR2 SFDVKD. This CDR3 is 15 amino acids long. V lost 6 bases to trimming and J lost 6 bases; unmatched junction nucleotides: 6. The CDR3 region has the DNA TGTGCCACCAGTCCTCTGGGACTAGCGGCCAATGAGCAGTTCTTC. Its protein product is CATSPLGLAANEQFF.

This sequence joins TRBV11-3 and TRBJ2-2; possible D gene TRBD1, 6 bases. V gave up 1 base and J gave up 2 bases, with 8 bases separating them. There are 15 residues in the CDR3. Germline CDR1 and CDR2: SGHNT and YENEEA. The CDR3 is CASSLGGQNTGELFF. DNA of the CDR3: TGTGCCAGCAGCTTAGGGGGGCAAAACACCGGGGAGCTGTTTTTT.

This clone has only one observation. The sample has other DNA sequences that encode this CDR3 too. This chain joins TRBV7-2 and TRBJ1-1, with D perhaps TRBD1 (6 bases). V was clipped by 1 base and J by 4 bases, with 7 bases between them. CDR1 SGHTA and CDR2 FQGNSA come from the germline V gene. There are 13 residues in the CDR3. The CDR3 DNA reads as TGTGCCAGCAGCTTAGGGGGGCCCACTGAAGCTTTCTTT. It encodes CASSLGGPTEAFF.

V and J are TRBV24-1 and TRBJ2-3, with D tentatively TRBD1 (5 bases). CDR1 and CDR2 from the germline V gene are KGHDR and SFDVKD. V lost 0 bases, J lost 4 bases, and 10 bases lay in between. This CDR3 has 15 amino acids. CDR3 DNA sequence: TGTGCCACCAGTGATTTGCAGGGAAAGGCAGATACGCAGTATTTT. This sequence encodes CATSDLQGKADTQYF.

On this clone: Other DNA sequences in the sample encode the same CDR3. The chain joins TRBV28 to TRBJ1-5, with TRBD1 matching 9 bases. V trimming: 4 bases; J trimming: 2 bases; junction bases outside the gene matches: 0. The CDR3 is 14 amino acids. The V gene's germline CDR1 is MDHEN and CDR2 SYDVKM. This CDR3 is CASSWTGGNQPQHF. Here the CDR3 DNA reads TGTGCCAGCAGTTGGACAGGGGGCAATCAGCCCCAGCATTTT.